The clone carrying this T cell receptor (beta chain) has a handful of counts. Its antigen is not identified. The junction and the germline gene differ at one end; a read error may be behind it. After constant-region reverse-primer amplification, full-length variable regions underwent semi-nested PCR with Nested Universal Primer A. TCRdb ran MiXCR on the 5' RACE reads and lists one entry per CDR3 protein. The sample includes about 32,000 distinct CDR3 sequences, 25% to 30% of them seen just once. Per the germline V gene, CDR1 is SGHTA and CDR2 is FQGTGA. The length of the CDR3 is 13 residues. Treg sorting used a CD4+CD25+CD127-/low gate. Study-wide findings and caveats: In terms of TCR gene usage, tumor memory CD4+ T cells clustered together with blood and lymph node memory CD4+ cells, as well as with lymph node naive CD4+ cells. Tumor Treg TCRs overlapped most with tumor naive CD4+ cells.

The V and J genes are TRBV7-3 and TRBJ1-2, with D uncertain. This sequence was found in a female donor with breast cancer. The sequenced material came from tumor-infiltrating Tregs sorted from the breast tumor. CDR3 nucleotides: TGTGCCAGCAGCTTAGACGGTTACTATGGCTACGCCTTC. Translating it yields CASSLDGYYGYAF.